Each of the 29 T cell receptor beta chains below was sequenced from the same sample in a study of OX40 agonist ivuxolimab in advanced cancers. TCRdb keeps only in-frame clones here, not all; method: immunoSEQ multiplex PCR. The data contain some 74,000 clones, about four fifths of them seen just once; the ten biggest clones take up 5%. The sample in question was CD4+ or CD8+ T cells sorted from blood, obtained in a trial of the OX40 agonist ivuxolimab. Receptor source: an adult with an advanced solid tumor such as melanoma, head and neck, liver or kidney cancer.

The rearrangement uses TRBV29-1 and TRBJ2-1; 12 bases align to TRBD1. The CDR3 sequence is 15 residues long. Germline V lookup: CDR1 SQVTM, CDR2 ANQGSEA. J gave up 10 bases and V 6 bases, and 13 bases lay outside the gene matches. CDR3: CSVAIPGQGAGEQFF. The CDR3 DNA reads TGCAGCGTAGCGATACCGGGACAGGGGGCAGGGGAGCAGTTCTTC.

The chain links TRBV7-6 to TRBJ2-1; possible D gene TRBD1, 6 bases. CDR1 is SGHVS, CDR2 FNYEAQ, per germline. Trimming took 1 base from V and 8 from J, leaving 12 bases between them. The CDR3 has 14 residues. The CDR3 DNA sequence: TGTGCCAGCAGCTTAGGACAGGTCTCCGATGAGCAGTTCTTC. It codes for CASSLGQVSDEQFF.

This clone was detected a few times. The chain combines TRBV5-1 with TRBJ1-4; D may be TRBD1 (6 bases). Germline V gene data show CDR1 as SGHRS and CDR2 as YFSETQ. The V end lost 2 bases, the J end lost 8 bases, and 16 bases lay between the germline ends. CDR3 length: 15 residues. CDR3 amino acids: CASSLQGSGVEKLFF. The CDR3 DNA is TGCGCCAGCAGCTTACAGGGTTCGGGTGTAGAAAAACTGTTTTTT.

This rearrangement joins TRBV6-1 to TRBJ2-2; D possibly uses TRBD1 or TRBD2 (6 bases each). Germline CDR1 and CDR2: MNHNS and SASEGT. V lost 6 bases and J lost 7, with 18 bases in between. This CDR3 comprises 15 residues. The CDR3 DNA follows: TGTGCCAGCAGGGGGTCGGGGGCCCTTATCGGGGAGCTGTTTTTT. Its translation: CASRGSGALIGELFF.

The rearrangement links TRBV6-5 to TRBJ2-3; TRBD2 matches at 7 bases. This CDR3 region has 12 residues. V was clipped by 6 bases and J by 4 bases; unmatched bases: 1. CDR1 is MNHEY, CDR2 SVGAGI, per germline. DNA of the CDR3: TGTGCCAGCAGCGGACTAGCAGATACGCAGTATTTT. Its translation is CASSGLADTQYF.

The CDR3 region is CASSLRGQTQLNEKLFF. CDR3 nucleotides: TGTGCCAGCAGCCTAAGGGGGCAAACCCAATTGAATGAAAAACTGTTTTTT. V gene TRBV7-8 combines with J gene TRBJ1-4; 7 positions agree with TRBD1. The J segment lost 5 bases and the V segment lost 5 bases, leaving 14 bases of the junction unmatched. The CDR3 is 17 amino acids. Germline V lookup: CDR1 SGHVS, CDR2 FQNEAQ.

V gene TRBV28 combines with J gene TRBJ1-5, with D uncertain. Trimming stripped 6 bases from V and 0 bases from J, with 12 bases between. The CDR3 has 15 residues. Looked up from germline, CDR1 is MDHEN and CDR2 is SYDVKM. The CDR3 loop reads CASSLGWNSNQPQHF. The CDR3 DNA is TGTGCCAGCAGCCTGGGATGGAATAGCAATCAGCCCCAGCATTTT.

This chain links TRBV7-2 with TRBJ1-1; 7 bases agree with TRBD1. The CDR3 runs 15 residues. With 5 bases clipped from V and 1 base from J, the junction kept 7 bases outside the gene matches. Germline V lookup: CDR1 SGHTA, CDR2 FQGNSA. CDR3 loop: CASSPGGGRNTEAFF. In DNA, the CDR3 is TGTGCCAGCAGCCCAGGGGGGGGGCGGAACACTGAAGCTTTCTTT.

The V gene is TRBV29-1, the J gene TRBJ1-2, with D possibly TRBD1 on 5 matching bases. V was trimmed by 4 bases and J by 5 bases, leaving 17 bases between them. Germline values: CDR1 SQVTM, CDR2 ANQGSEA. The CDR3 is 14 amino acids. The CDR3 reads CSVGGGDGQYGYTF. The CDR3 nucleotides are TGCAGCGTTGGGGGTGGGGACGGTCAATATGGCTACACCTTC.

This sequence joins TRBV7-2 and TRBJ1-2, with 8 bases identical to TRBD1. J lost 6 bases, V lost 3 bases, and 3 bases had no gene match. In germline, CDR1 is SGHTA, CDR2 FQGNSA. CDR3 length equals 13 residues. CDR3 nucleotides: TGTGCCAGCAGCTTCGACAGGGGCAATGGCTACACCTTC. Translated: CASSFDRGNGYTF.

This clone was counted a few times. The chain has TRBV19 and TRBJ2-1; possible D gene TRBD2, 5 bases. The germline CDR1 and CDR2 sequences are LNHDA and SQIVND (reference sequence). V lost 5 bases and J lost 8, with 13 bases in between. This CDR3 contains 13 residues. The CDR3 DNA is TGTGCCAGTAGTGGCCAAACTAGATATGAGCAGTTCTTC. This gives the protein CASSGQTRYEQFF.

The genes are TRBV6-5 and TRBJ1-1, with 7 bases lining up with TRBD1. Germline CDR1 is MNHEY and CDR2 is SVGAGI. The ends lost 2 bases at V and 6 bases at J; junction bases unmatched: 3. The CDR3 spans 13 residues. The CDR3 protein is CASSYTGEAEAFF. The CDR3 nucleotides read TGTGCCAGCAGTTACACAGGGGAGGCTGAAGCTTTCTTT.

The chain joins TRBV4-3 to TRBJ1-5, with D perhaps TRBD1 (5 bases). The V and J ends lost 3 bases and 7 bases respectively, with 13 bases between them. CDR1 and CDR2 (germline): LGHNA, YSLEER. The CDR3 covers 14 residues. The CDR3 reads CASSHTGTRQPQHF. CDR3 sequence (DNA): TGCGCCAGCAGCCACACAGGTACGAGGCAGCCCCAGCATTTT.

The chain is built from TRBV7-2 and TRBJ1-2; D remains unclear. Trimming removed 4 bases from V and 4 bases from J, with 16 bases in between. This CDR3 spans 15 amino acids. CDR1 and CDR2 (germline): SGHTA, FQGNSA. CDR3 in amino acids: CASSSQLLALYGYTF. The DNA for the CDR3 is TGTGCCAGCAGCTCCCAACTTTTAGCTCTCTATGGCTACACCTTC.

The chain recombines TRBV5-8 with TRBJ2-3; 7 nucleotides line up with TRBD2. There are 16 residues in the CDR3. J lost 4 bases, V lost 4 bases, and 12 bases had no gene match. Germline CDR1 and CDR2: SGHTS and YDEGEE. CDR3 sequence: CASSRISGPAADTQYF. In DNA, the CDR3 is TGTGCCAGCAGCCGAATTAGCGGGCCGGCAGCAGATACGCAGTATTTT.

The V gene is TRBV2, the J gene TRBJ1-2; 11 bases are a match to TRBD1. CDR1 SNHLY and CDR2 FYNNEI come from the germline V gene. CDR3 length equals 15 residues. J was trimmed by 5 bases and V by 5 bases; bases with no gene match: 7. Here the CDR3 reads CASSFWDRGEYGYTF. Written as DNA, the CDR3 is TGTGCCAGCAGTTTCTGGGACAGGGGGGAATATGGCTACACCTTC.

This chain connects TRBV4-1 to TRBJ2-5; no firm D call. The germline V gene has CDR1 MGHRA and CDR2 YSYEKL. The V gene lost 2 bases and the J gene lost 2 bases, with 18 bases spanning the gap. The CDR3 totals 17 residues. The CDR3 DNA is TGCGCCAGCAGCCAAAATGTCAAGGCAGGCCGACAAGAGACCCAGTACTTC. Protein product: CASSQNVKAGRQETQYF.

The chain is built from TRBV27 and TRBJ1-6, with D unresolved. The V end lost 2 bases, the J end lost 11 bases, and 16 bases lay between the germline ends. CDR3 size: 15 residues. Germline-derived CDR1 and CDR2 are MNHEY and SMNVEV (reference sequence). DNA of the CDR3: TGTGCCAGCAGTTTAAGCAGCACTGGGTCGCCACCCCTCCACTTT. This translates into CASSLSSTGSPPLHF.

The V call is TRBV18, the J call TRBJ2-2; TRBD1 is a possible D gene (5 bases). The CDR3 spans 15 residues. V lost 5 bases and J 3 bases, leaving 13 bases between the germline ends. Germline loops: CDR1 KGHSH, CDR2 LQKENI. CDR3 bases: TGTGCCAGCTCAATTCGACAGACTGACACCGGGGAGCTGTTTTTT. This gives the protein CASSIRQTDTGELFF.

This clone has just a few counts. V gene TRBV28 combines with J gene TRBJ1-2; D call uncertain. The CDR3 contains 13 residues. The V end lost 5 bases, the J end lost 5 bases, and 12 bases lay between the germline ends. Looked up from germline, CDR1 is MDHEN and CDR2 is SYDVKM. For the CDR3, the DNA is TGTGCCAGCAGTACTGTCGGTTCTTATGGCTACACCTTC. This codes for CASSTVGSYGYTF.

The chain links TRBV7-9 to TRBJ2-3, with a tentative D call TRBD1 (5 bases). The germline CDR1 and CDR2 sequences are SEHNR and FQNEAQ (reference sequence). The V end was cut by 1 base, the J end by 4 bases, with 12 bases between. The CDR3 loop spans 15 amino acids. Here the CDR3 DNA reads TGTGCCAGCAGCTTAGGACTTCAAGGGGCAGATACGCAGTATTTT. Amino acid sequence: CASSLGLQGADTQYF.

CDR3 in DNA: TGTGCCAGCAGTTTAGTACAGGGGGCGCATGGCTACACCTTC. This encodes CASSLVQGAHGYTF. V is TRBV28 and J is TRBJ1-2; TRBD1 matches 9 bases. Germline V lookup: CDR1 MDHEN, CDR2 SYDVKM. The CDR3 is 14 amino acids. Trimming at V came to 2 bases and at J to 6 bases, leaving 4 bases not matched to a gene.

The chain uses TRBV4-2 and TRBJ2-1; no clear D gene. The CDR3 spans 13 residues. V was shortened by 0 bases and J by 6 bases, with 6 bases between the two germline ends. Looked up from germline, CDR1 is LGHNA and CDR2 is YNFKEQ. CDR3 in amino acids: CASSQDYFNEQFF. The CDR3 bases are TGTGCCAGCAGCCAAGATTATTTCAATGAGCAGTTCTTC.

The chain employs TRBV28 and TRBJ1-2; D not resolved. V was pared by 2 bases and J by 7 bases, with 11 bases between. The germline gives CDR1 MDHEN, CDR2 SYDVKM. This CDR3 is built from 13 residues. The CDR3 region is CASSLDLNSGYTF. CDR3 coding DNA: TGTGCCAGCAGTTTAGATTTGAATTCTGGCTACACCTTC.

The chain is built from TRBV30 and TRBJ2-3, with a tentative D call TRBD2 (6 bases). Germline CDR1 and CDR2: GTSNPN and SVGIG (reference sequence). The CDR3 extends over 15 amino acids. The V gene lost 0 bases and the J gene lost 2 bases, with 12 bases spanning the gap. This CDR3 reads CAWSVCGGITDTQYF. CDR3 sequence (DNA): TGTGCCTGGAGTGTATGCGGCGGGATCACAGATACGCAGTATTTT.

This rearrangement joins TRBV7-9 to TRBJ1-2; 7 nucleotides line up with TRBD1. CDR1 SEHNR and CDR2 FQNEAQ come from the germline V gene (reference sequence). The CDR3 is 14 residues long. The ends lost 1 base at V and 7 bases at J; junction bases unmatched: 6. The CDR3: CASSLGEGAGGYTF. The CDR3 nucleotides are TGTGCCAGCAGCTTAGGAGAGGGGGCTGGTGGCTACACCTTC.

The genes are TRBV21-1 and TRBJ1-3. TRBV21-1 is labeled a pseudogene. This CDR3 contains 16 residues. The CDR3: CASSNPGGPPGNTIYF. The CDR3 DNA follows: TGTGCCAGCAGCAATCCGGGGGGCCCCCCGGGAAACACCATATATTTT.

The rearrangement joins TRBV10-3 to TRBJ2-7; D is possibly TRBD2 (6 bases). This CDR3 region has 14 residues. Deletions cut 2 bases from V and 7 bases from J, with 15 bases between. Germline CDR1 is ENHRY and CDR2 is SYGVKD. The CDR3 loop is CAISENGPGREQYF. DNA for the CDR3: TGTGCCATCAGTGAGAACGGGCCGGGGAGGGAGCAGTACTTC.

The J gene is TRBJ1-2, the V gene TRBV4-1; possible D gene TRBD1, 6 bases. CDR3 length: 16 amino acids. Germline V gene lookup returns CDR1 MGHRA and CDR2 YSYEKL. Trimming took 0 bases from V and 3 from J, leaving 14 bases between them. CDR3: CASSQDYPGAYYGYTF. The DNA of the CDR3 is TGCGCCAGCAGCCAAGATTACCCGGGGGCGTACTATGGCTACACCTTC.